A single sample is the source of the 21 T cell receptor beta chains below, sequenced in a study of blood T cell repertoires in COVID-19. Libraries were prepared by immunoSEQ multiplex PCR; TCRdb keeps only in-frame clonotypes and omits some of them. Of some 41,000 clones in the sample, around 86% were seen once. The material sequenced was peripheral blood. These receptor sequences come from a man aged 35-49 years with active COVID-19.

The gene calls are TRBV5-1 and TRBJ2-2; the match to TRBD2 covers 10 bases. The junction had 6 bases not matched to a gene; V was cut back by 2 bases and J by 8 bases. The V gene's germline CDR1 is SGHRS and CDR2 YFSETQ. There are 15 residues in the CDR3. The CDR3 loop is CASSFTSGRVGELFF. The DNA for the CDR3 is TGCGCCAGCAGCTTCACAAGCGGGAGGGTTGGGGAGCTGTTTTTT.

This rearrangement joins TRBV4-2 to TRBJ2-1; 11 bases line up with TRBD2. This CDR3 is built from 17 residues. Per the germline V gene, CDR1 is LGHNA and CDR2 is YNFKEQ. J gave up 9 bases and V 0 bases, and 10 bases lay outside the gene matches. The CDR3 region has the DNA TGTGCCAGCAGCCAAGAGGAAGGTAGCGGGAGGGCCGGTGAGCAGTTCTTC. Translating it yields CASSQEEGSGRAGEQFF.

The V and J genes are TRBV18 and TRBJ2-2; 8 bases line up with TRBD1. Germline CDR1 is KGHSH and CDR2 is LQKENI. This CDR3 spans 16 amino acids. J gave up 4 bases and V 2 bases, and 6 bases lay outside the gene matches. The CDR3 DNA reads TGTGCCAGCTCACCAACGAGACAGGGGCCCACCGGGGAGCTGTTTTTT. Amino acids: CASSPTRQGPTGELFF.

The genes are TRBV3-1 (or the pseudogene TRBV3-2) and TRBJ1-5, with D unresolved. Between the trimmed V and J ends, which lost 2 bases and 0 bases, there was a span of 17 bases. The CDR3 has 18 amino acids. The germline V gene encodes CDR1 LGHDT and CDR2 YNNKEL (reference sequence). CDR3 residues: CASSQTPFDLVSNQPQHF. The CDR3 region has the DNA TGTGCCAGCAGCCAAACACCCTTTGATCTTGTTAGCAATCAGCCCCAGCATTTT.

V and J are TRBV5-1 and TRBJ1-1; 8 bases match TRBD1. The CDR3 length is 16 residues. V lost 1 base and J lost 4; bases outside the gene matches: 9. Germline lookup yields CDR1 SGHRS and CDR2 YFSETQ. The CDR3 spells CASSLSSGGRGTEAFF. CDR3 DNA sequence: TGCGCCAGCAGCTTGTCGTCAGGGGGCCGGGGCACTGAAGCTTTCTTT.

This rearrangement joins TRBV11-3 to TRBJ2-5, with 10 positions matching TRBD2. Germline loops: CDR1 SGHNT, CDR2 YENEEA. V shed 5 bases, J shed 1 base, and the junction held 4 bases outside the gene matches. The CDR3 is made up of 15 amino acids. The DNA of the CDR3 is TGTGCCAGCAGCCCCGGGACTAGCGCCCAAGAGACCCAGTACTTC. Translated: CASSPGTSAQETQYF.

This chain joins TRBV7-6 and TRBJ1-5; 10 nucleotides match TRBD1. Germline-derived CDR1 and CDR2 are SGHVS and FNYEAQ. The CDR3 covers 16 residues. Trimming at V came to 5 bases and at J to 5 bases, leaving 9 bases not matched to a gene. In DNA form, the CDR3 reads TGTGCCAGCAGCCCCCAGACAGGGGGCTGGGATCAGCCCCAGCATTTT. As protein: CASSPQTGGWDQPQHF.

In the case of this clone: Other DNA sequences in the sample encode the same CDR3. The V and J genes are TRBV6-5 and TRBJ2-1; D gene uncertain. CDR1 is MNHEY, CDR2 SVGAGI, per germline. V lost 2 bases and J lost 0, with 5 bases in between. The CDR3 totals 14 residues. CDR3 protein: CASSYTSSYNEQFF. DNA of the CDR3: TGTGCCAGCAGTTACACATCCTCCTACAATGAGCAGTTCTTC.

The CDR3 DNA follows: TGTGCCAGCAGTCCCCGAGGCCCCTACGAGCAGTACTTC. Translation gives CASSPRGPYEQYF. This chain connects TRBV28 to TRBJ2-7, with no clear D. V was shortened by 5 bases and J by 2 bases, with 10 bases between the two germline ends. The CDR3 loop spans 13 amino acids. In germline, CDR1 is MDHEN, CDR2 SYDVKM.

CDR3 protein: CASSIDGGNSYNEQFF. The CDR3 coding sequence is TGTGCCAGTAGTATTGATGGCGGGAATTCCTACAATGAGCAGTTCTTC. V usage is TRBV19 and J usage is TRBJ2-1; D may be TRBD2 (6 bases). Per germline, CDR1 LNHDA and CDR2 SQIVND (reference sequence). V lost 3 bases and J 1 base, leaving 13 bases between the germline ends. The CDR3 spans 16 residues.

This chain uses TRBV14 with TRBJ1-2, with 7 bases identical to TRBD1. Germline loops: CDR1 SGHDN, CDR2 FVKESK. Losses at the gene ends were 1 base for V and 5 bases for J; bases not matched to a gene: 7. This CDR3 is 15 amino acids long. CDR3 DNA sequence: TGTGCCAGCAGCCAAGCCAGGGGGACGGGATATGGCTACACCTTC. Translated: CASSQARGTGYGYTF. Full variable domain (missing parts from reference TRBV14 and TRBJ1-2): EAGVTQFPSHSVIEKGQTVTLRCDPISGHDNLYWYRRVMGKEIKFLLHFVKESKQDESGMPNNRFLAERTGGTYSTLKVQPAELEDSGVYFCASSQARGTGYGYTFGSGTRLTVV.

Here the CDR3 DNA reads TGTGCCAGCAGCTTGGACCGGGAGGCCCTGGAGACCCAGTACTTC. This translates into CASSLDREALETQYF. The genes are TRBV11-2 and TRBJ2-5, with 7 bases that match TRBD2. CDR1 SGHAT and CDR2 FQNNGV come from the germline V gene. The CDR3 extends over 15 amino acids. V was pared by 3 bases and J by 5 bases, with 9 bases of the junction left unmatched.

This chain connects TRBV7-9 to TRBJ2-3, with TRBD1 as a possible D gene (5 bases). CDR1 is SEHNR and CDR2 is FQNEAQ in the germline V gene (reference sequence). Trimming cost V 4 bases and J 5 bases, with 10 bases left between them. The CDR3 sequence is 13 residues long. In nucleotides, the CDR3 is TGTGCCAGCAGCTCAGGGTACGGAGATACGCAGTATTTT. Translated, it gives CASSSGYGDTQYF.

The chain recombines TRBV28 with TRBJ2-7, with 9 bases that match TRBD2. Germline V gives CDR1 MDHEN, CDR2 SYDVKM. The J segment lost 4 bases and the V segment lost 3 bases, leaving 4 bases of the junction unmatched. This CDR3 region has 14 residues. As DNA, the CDR3 is TGTGCCAGCAGTTTCGCGGGAGGGCATTACGAGCAGTACTTC. As protein: CASSFAGGHYEQYF.

V gene TRBV28 combines with J gene TRBJ2-4; 11 nucleotides align to TRBD2. The CDR3 runs 15 residues. CDR1 is MDHEN, CDR2 SYDVKM, per germline. Losses at the gene ends were 6 bases for V and 9 bases for J; bases not matched to a gene: 10. CDR3 protein: CASSQLAGVGTIQYF. The CDR3 DNA reads as TGTGCCAGCAGCCAACTAGCGGGAGTAGGAACCATTCAGTACTTC.

This rearrangement joins TRBV2 to TRBJ2-1; 12 bases align to TRBD2. V lost 7 bases and J lost 0; bases outside the gene matches: 4. The CDR3 is made up of 16 amino acids. The germline V gene has CDR1 SNHLY and CDR2 FYNNEI. CDR3: CASKELAGGSYNEQFF. CDR3 sequence (DNA): TGTGCCAGCAAAGAACTAGCGGGAGGCTCCTACAATGAGCAGTTCTTC. Supplemented by reference TRBV2 and TRBJ2-1, the full variable domain reads EPEVTQTPSHQVTQMGQEVILRCVPISNHLYFYWYRQILGQKVEFLVSFYNNEISEKSEIFDDQFSVERPDGSNFTLKIRSTKLEDSAMYFCASKELAGGSYNEQFFGPGTRLTVL.

The rearrangement links TRBV3-1 (or the pseudogene TRBV3-2) to TRBJ1-2, with D possibly being TRBD1 (5 bases). The V gene's germline CDR1 is LGHDT and CDR2 YNNKEL (reference sequence). The CDR3 covers 15 residues. V shed 3 bases and J shed 2 bases, with 13 bases lying between them. This chain's CDR3 is CASSHLGGGNYGYTF. The DNA for the CDR3 is TGTGCCAGCAGCCATTTGGGGGGAGGCAACTATGGCTACACCTTC.

V is TRBV3-1 (or the pseudogene TRBV3-2) and J is TRBJ1-1; D remains unclear. The CDR3 extends over 13 amino acids. The germline V and J ends were trimmed by 1 base and 4 bases, with 7 bases remaining between them. Germline V gene lookup returns CDR1 LGHDT and CDR2 YNNKEL (reference sequence). The CDR3 protein is CASSQGALTEAFF. CDR3 DNA: TGTGCCAGCAGCCAAGGGGCTCTCACTGAAGCTTTCTTT.

The rearrangement uses TRBV2 and TRBJ2-4, with 7 bases fitting TRBD1. Germline V gene lookup returns CDR1 SNHLY and CDR2 FYNNEI. With V trimmed by 1 base and J by 8 bases, 5 bases remained unmatched. The CDR3 spans 14 residues. The DNA for the CDR3 is TGTGCCAGCAGTGAAGAGGGCCAGGGGGACATTCAGTACTTC. This sequence encodes CASSEEGQGDIQYF.

DNA of the CDR3: TGTGCCAGCAGCCCCCTCGGGGGGGAAATAGGGGGCTACACCTTC. Translation: CASSPLGGEIGGYTF. The chain is built from TRBV6-5 and TRBJ1-2, with D possibly being TRBD1 (5 bases). CDR3 length equals 15 residues. V was cut by 6 bases and J by 8 bases, with 22 bases left in between. Germline CDR1 reads MNHEY; CDR2 reads SVGAGI.

The chain uses TRBV9 and TRBJ2-3, with D perhaps TRBD2 (6 bases). The CDR3 loop spans 14 amino acids. Germline V gene lookup returns CDR1 SGDLS and CDR2 YYNGEE. Trimming left V 3 bases short and J 8 bases short, with 16 bases between. The CDR3 sequence: CASSGGLLVGTQYF. The CDR3 region has the DNA TGTGCCAGCAGCGGGGGACTTCTGGTCGGTACGCAGTATTTT. The full variable domain, rest sourced from reference TRBV9 and TRBJ2-3, is DSGVTQTPKHLITATGQRVTLRCSPRSGDLSVYWYQQSLDQGLQFLIQYYNGEERAKGNILERFSAQQFPDLHSELNLSSLELGDSALYFCASSGGLLVGTQYFGPGTRLTVL.